This T cell receptor beta chain was recorded in a study of cytomegalovirus exposure and HLA in healthy donors. Across the study: About 85 million unique TCRs from HLA-typed donors were held in an early release of data.

Of note for this clone: Its cognate antigen is unknown.

Vbeta (60) and Jbeta (13) primers were used in the PCR. Sequencing was performed with immunoSEQ multiplex PCR; in TCRdb, only in-frame clones are kept and a portion is missing. The sample lists approximately 140,000 clones; approximately 60% were seen once. Germline CDR1 and CDR2: MDHEN and SYDVKM. V lost 6 bases to trimming and J lost 1 base, with 19 bases between them. The CDR3 contains 16 residues. Study-level points and caveats: The study labeled fewer than 200 TCR beta chains cytomegalovirus-associated. It was in a later analysis that TCR association rates were seen to vary by HLA locus, highest for DRB1 and lowest for HLA-C. An ancestry cluster, one associated with Asian ancestry, reportedly showed fewer N-insertions than the roughly 610-donor mean in a later analysis.

The TCR was taken from a woman aged 60-75 years in good health and CMV-seropositive. V usage is TRBV28 and J usage is TRBJ2-7; a possible D gene is TRBD1 (6 bases). The sequencing input was PBMCs. The CDR3 DNA reads TGTGCCAGCAGATCCCCCAGGGGCAGGGATTCCTACGAGCAGTACTTC. Its translation is CASRSPRGRDSYEQYF.